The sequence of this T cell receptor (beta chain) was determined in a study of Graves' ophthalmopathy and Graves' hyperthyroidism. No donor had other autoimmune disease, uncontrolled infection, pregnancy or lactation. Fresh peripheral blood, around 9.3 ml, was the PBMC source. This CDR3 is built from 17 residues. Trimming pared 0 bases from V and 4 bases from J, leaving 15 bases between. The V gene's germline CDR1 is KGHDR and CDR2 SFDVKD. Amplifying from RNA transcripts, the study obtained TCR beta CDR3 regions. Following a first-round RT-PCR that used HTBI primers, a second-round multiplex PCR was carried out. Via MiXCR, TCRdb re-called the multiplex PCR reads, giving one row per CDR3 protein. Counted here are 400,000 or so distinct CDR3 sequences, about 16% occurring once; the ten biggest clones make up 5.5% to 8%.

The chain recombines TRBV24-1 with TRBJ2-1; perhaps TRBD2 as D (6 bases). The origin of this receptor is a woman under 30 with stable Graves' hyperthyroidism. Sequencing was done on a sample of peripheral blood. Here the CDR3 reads CATSDLRWGLPYNEQFF. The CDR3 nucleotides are TGTGCCACCAGTGATTTGCGTTGGGGACTTCCGTACAATGAGCAGTTCTTC.